This T cell receptor (beta chain) derives from a study of blood T cell repertoires in COVID-19. Study-wide background: The United States, Italy and Spain supplied acute and convalescent COVID-19 samples. Sources were T cells, B-cell-depleted T cells, or PBMCs; the material itself was cDNA or gDNA.

With V trimmed by 6 bases and J by 9 bases, 11 bases remained unmatched. CDR3 length: 15 residues. Germline values: CDR1 SNHLY, CDR2 FYNNEI. All enrollees were about 18 to 100 years old and from some 24 US areas. Cohort 3 recovered donors had two negative PCRs, clearance, or symptom resolution. Here immunoSEQ multiplex PCR was the method, and the copy in TCRdb shows in-frame clones only, minus some. The profile shows a few hundred thousand clones, roughly 90% of them singletons. The chain joins TRBV2 to TRBJ1-6, with 7 bases aligning to TRBD1. The origin of this receptor is a woman in her thirties who had recovered from COVID-19. The specimen was PBMCs or T cells enriched from blood (not recorded which). The CDR3 DNA reads TGTGCCAGCAGCTGGACGACAGGGATAACTTCACCCCTCCACTTT. Its translation is CASSWTTGITSPLHF.